The T cell receptor beta chain described here comes from a study of blood T cell repertoires in COVID-19. This clone has more than one count but fewer than ten. The CDR3 is 14 residues long. Germline V gene lookup returns CDR1 SNHLY and CDR2 FYNNEI. Trimming removed 7 bases from V and 7 bases from J; junction bases left unmatched: 6. Clones were read by immunoSEQ multiplex PCR, and TCRdb kept only the in-frame ones, dropping some. The data hold about 110,000 clones, with roughly 80% observed a single time. This chain joins TRBV2 and TRBJ1-4; 10 nucleotides agree with TRBD1. This clonotype was obtained from a woman aged 70-85 years with acute or convalescent COVID-19. Specimen: peripheral blood. The CDR3 bases are TGTGCCAGCACCCGACAGGGGGCTGGTGAAAAACTGTTTTTT. Protein: CASTRQGAGEKLFF.